The 2 T cell receptor beta chains listed next were all sequenced from one sample in a study of beta chain features in type 1 diabetes. Broader study findings: Moderate yet significant TCRB CDR3 shortening was seen in Type 1 diabetes patients in all four CD4+ subsets.

Expressed TCRB transcripts were sequenced, since all the RNA that had been isolated was reverse transcribed. Profiled with immunoSEQ multiplex PCR; TCRdb holds only in-frame clones, not every one. The table has about 660,000 clones, about 14% seen once. No antigen has been identified for these receptors. The specimen was naive CD4+ T cells from blood. The source is a man between 18 and 29 years old with type 1 diabetes.

The table lists this clone with a few counts. The V call is TRBV18, the J call TRBJ2-1; D remains ambiguous. The CDR3 runs 14 residues. In germline, CDR1 is KGHSH, CDR2 LQKENI. Deletions cut 3 bases from V and 1 base from J, with 7 bases between. The CDR3: CASSPSWSYNEQFF. The CDR3 DNA reads TGTGCCAGCTCACCTAGCTGGTCCTACAATGAGCAGTTCTTC.

The gene calls are TRBV6-5 and TRBJ1-2; no clear D. CDR1 and CDR2 from the germline V gene are MNHEY and SVGAGI. V dropped 5 bases and J dropped 4 bases, with 11 bases sitting between them. CDR3 length: 13 amino acids. CDR3 sequence: CASSVSETYGYTF. In DNA, the CDR3 is TGTGCCAGCAGTGTGTCAGAGACCTATGGCTACACCTTC.